This T cell receptor beta chain emerged from a study of blood T cell repertoires in COVID-19 (dated by TCRdb to about 2020). In the study overall: Samples covering the acute and convalescent phases of COVID-19 were provided by collaborators in the United States, Italy and Spain. Sample metadata almost always included a de-identified subject ID, COVID-19 status, age in years and sex. Where available, HLA class I and class II types were obtained from metadata supplied by the sample provider rather than from assay-based typing. The repertoires were made available in a free public database intended to serve as a resource for research on the immune response to SARS-CoV-2. The samples were drawn from the first 160 participants of the ongoing ImmuneRACE study and from 1,254 subjects provided by 6 global collaborators. The dataset comprised deeply sampled blood TCRbeta repertoires from subjects exposed to, actively infected with, or recovered from COVID-19. The material from the prospective study consisted of cDNA or gDNA derived from T cells, B-cell-depleted T cells, or PBMCs.

Collaborating institutions collected whole blood in K2EDTA tubes following their own protocols. Collaborator samples were shipped for TCRbeta analysis as frozen whole blood, isolated PBMCs, or DNA extracted from either sample type. Study-wide conclusions, independent of this receptor: The amount of clinical and demographic metadata varied by source and participant and was provided uncurated.

TCRbeta CDR3 regions were amplified from genomic DNA using the immunoSEQ Assay, a bias-controlled multiplex PCR. The paper's data handling went like this. Within the assay, amplification of reference gene primers was used to estimate how many nucleated cells each sample contained. To quantify the absolute abundance of each unique TCRbeta CDR3 rearrangement, sequence reads were collapsed and filtered. For each sample, productive Simpson clonality was calculated by taking the square root of Simpson's diversity index across productive rearrangements. The table comes from immuneACCESS by way of TCRdb, which keeps in-frame sequences with V and J called. Part of the clones is missing from these tables; in studies checked, under half for an unresolved V gene and the rest for unknown reasons. The D gene and trimming were derived from the DNA, and the V and J assignments and clone size from that table. The sample table contains under 300,000 clones; only one count was recorded for approximately 87% of them. In total, the top ten clones hold 5.5% to 6.5% of the sample.

For this clone: Its antigen target is currently unknown. Per-nucleotide qualities are absent, and no much larger clonotype sits a single base away.

The CDR3 has 13 amino acids, counting the end cysteine and phenylalanine. The retained sequence is limited to the CDR3, 39 bases, with the frame set at the first base. Trimming takes 2 bases from V and 0 bases from J, and the germline ends sit 4 bases apart. The sequence joins TRBV12-3 or TRBV12-4 to TRBJ1-2; no confident D gene assignment can be made. This receptor was taken from a man in his sixties with acute or convalescent COVID-19. The sequencing input was peripheral blood. CDR3 region: CASSLTPNYGYTF. The DNA sequence is TGTGCCAGCAGTTTAACACCTAACTATGGCTACACCTTC.